The 12 T cell receptor beta chains below come from one sample, sequenced in a study of beta chain features in type 1 diabetes. Study outcomes and limitations: For Type 1 diabetes patients, all four CD4+ subsets carried TCRB CDR3s that were moderately but significantly shorter.

As every portion of the isolated RNA was reverse transcribed, the sequencing read expressed TCRB transcripts. Clones were sequenced by immunoSEQ multiplex PCR, and TCRdb holds only the in-frame ones, with some missing. The sample holds about 160,000 clones, 7.8% seen once. The antigens these receptors bind are not known. The specimen was central memory CD4+ T cells from blood. Receptors originate from a woman aged 40 to 55 with type 1 diabetes.

The sample holds a few counts of this clone. This chain uses TRBV29-1 with TRBJ2-7; D may be TRBD1 (6 bases). Germline V gives CDR1 SQVTM, CDR2 ANQGSEA. The CDR3 runs 11 residues. Trimming took 6 bases from V and 8 from J, leaving 14 bases between them. CDR3 loop: CSVRDRDKQYF. Here the CDR3 DNA reads TGCAGCGTGCGCGACCGGGACAAGCAGTACTTC.

A few counts support this clone. The CDR3 loop reads CASSWGTGVGYTF. Written as DNA, the CDR3 is TGTGCCAGCAGCTGGGGGACAGGGGTTGGCTACACCTTC. The genes are TRBV13 and TRBJ1-2, with 10 bases identical to TRBD1. The V gene end was trimmed by 4 bases and the J gene end by 7 bases; junction bases not matched to a gene: 3. Germline CDR1 and CDR2: PRHDT and FYEKMQ (reference sequence). The CDR3 is made up of 13 amino acids.

This clone was seen a handful of times. V is TRBV18 and J is TRBJ1-5; D may be TRBD1 (5 bases). The CDR3 has 15 amino acids. V shed 4 bases and J shed 2 bases, with 12 bases lying between them. Germline values: CDR1 KGHSH, CDR2 LQKENI. CDR3 residues: CASSLGTGGNQPQHF. CDR3 DNA: TGTGCCAGCTCACTGGGGACGGGAGGCAATCAGCCCCAGCATTTT.

This clone was seen a handful of times. Here the CDR3 DNA reads TGTGCCAGCAGCTTAGGTGGAAACAGGCTGGCAGATACGCAGTATTTT. It yields the protein CASSLGGNRLADTQYF. The rearrangement links TRBV11-2 to TRBJ2-3, with a tentative D call TRBD1 (5 bases). Per germline, CDR1 SGHAT and CDR2 FQNNGV. CDR3 length equals 16 residues. Trimming removed 1 base from V and 4 bases from J, with 15 bases in between.

This clone was seen more than once but under ten times. The rearrangement joins TRBV5-6 to TRBJ2-7, with D unclear. The CDR3 is 15 residues long. Per the germline V gene, CDR1 is SGHDT and CDR2 is YYEEEE. Trimming removed 5 bases from V and 1 base from J, with 16 bases in between. This chain's CDR3 is CASRVGADTSYEQYF. CDR3 coding DNA: TGTGCCAGCAGGGTTGGCGCCGACACTTCCTACGAGCAGTACTTC.

The rearrangement uses TRBV9 and TRBJ2-3; TRBD2 might be the D (7 bases). This CDR3 has 13 amino acids. Trimming removed 2 bases at V and 8 bases at J, with 12 bases between. The germline CDR1 and CDR2 sequences are SGDLS and YYNGEE. CDR3 region: CASSVDRGGTQYF. The DNA for the CDR3 is TGTGCCAGCAGCGTGGATAGGGGGGGTACGCAGTATTTT.

This clone came up a few times. J is TRBJ2-1 and V is TRBV11-2; D is perhaps TRBD1 (6 bases). The germline V gene has CDR1 SGHAT and CDR2 FQNNGV. This CDR3 has 15 amino acids. The V end lost 0 bases, the J end lost 10 bases, and 16 bases lay between the germline ends. The CDR3: CASSLEGSQGTEQFF. As DNA, the CDR3 is TGTGCCAGCAGCTTAGAGGGGTCCCAAGGGACAGAGCAGTTCTTC.

This clone showed up just once. V and J are TRBV10-2 and TRBJ1-1, with D uncertain. V gave up 5 bases and J gave up 1 base, with 11 bases separating them. This CDR3 region has 14 residues. Per the germline V gene, CDR1 is WSHSY and CDR2 is SAAADI. In DNA, the CDR3 is TGCGCCAGCAGTTTGAGGGCTTGGAACACTGAAGCTTTCTTT. It specifies CASSLRAWNTEAFF.

Here the CDR3 DNA reads TGTGCCAGCAGCCCGACTAGCACCATCTTGGCGCAGTATTTT. Translated: CASSPTSTILAQYF. The V call is TRBV7-3, the J call TRBJ2-3; 7 nucleotides align to TRBD2. V lost 5 bases to trimming and J lost 10 bases; unmatched junction nucleotides: 12. The CDR3 is 14 residues long. Germline CDR1 is SGHTA and CDR2 is FQGTGA.

The chain combines TRBV30 with TRBJ1-2; D unclear. CDR1 is GTSNPN and CDR2 is SVGIG in the germline V gene (reference sequence). V was clipped by 2 bases and J by 4 bases, with 11 bases between them. The CDR3 runs 13 residues. In nucleotides, the CDR3 is TGTGCCTGGAGTCGCCCGGGAGCCTATGGCTACACCTTC. It codes for CAWSRPGAYGYTF.

This clone has just a few counts. CDR3 region: CASSDNTQYF. The CDR3 nucleotides read TGTGCCAGCAGCGACAATACGCAGTATTTT. The rearrangement uses TRBV6-6 and TRBJ2-3, with unresolved D. The CDR3 is 10 amino acids. Germline assignment: CDR1 MNHNY and CDR2 SVGAGI (reference sequence). V lost 6 bases and J lost 7, with 5 bases in between.

The chain carries TRBV7-9 and TRBJ2-2; the D gene is possibly TRBD1 (6 bases). Trimming took off 6 bases at V and 6 bases at J, with 20 bases between the two ends. The CDR3 totals 16 residues. The germline gives CDR1 SEHNR, CDR2 FQNEAQ (reference sequence). The CDR3 loop is CASRVTATGSAGELFF. The CDR3 bases are TGTGCCAGCAGAGTAACAGCGACAGGATCAGCCGGGGAGCTGTTTTTT.